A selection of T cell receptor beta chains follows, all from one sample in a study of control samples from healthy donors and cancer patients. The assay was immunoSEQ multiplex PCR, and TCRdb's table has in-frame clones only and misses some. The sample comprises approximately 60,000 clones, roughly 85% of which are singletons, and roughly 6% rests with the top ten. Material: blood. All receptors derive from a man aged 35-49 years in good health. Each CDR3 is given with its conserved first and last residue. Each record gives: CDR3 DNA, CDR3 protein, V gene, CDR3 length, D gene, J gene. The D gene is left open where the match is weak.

CDR3 DNA: TGTGCCAGCAGTCCCCTCGGACAAGGGTTATACAATGAGCAGTTCTTC
CDR3 protein: CASSPLGQGLYNEQFF
V gene: TRBV6-6
CDR3 length: 16
D gene: .
J gene: TRBJ2-1

CDR3 DNA: TGTGCCAGCAGCTTAGCAAACAGGGGGCTGACTAATGAAAAACTGTTTTTT
CDR3 protein: CASSLANRGLTNEKLFF
V gene: TRBV7-8
CDR3 length: 17
D gene: TRBD1
J gene: TRBJ1-4

CDR3 DNA: TGTGCCAGCAGTTTAGTCACAACCTACGAGCAGTACTTC
CDR3 protein: CASSLVTTYEQYF
V gene: TRBV12-3/TRBV12-4
CDR3 length: 13
D gene: .
J gene: TRBJ2-7

CDR3 DNA: TGTGCCAGCAGCTTAGGGGGGGCCCAGCCCCAGCATTTT
CDR3 protein: CASSLGGAQPQHF
V gene: TRBV11-3
CDR3 length: 13
D gene: .
J gene: TRBJ1-5

CDR3 DNA: TGTGCCAGTGGGGCGAGGCGCTCTGGGGCCAACGTCCTGACTTTC
CDR3 protein: CASGARRSGANVLTF
V gene: TRBV19
CDR3 length: 15
D gene: .
J gene: TRBJ2-6

CDR3 DNA: TGTGCCAGCATGTTCAGCGGGGCGGTGGCAGATACGCAGTATTTT
CDR3 protein: CASMFSGAVADTQYF
V gene: TRBV27
CDR3 length: 15
D gene: TRBD2
J gene: TRBJ2-3

CDR3 DNA: TGTGCTAGTGGTTTGGCCGGACAGGGCCAAGAGACCCAGTACTTC
CDR3 protein: CASGLAGQGQETQYF
V gene: TRBV12-5
CDR3 length: 15
D gene: TRBD1
J gene: TRBJ2-5

CDR3 DNA: TGTGCCAGCAGCGTAGGAAGCGGGAGTCCCTACAATGAGCAGTTCTTC
CDR3 protein: CASSVGSGSPYNEQFF
V gene: TRBV9
CDR3 length: 16
D gene: TRBD2
J gene: TRBJ2-1

CDR3 DNA: TGTGCCAGCAGCCACCCAGCCGGGACAGGGATCTACAATGAGCAGTTCTTC
CDR3 protein: CASSHPAGTGIYNEQFF
V gene: TRBV14
CDR3 length: 17
D gene: TRBD1
J gene: TRBJ2-1

CDR3 DNA: TGTGCCGAGAAGAGCGGGAGGGCGAACAATGAGCAGTTCTTC
CDR3 protein: CAEKSGRANNEQFF
V gene: TRBV7-2
CDR3 length: 14
D gene: TRBD2
J gene: TRBJ2-1

CDR3 DNA: TGTGCCAGTAGTATCTCCCCGGGACAGACCTACGAGCAGTACTTC
CDR3 protein: CASSISPGQTYEQYF
V gene: TRBV19
CDR3 length: 15
D gene: TRBD1
J gene: TRBJ2-7

CDR3 DNA: TGTGCCAGTAGTATAGGCGGGGATCAGCCCCAGCATTTT
CDR3 protein: CASSIGGDQPQHF
V gene: TRBV19
CDR3 length: 13
D gene: .
J gene: TRBJ1-5

CDR3 DNA: TGTGCCAGCAGTATCAACAGGGATGGCTACACCTTC
CDR3 protein: CASSINRDGYTF
V gene: TRBV6-5
CDR3 length: 12
D gene: .
J gene: TRBJ1-2

CDR3 DNA: TGTGCCAGCAGTCGGGACAGAAGTAATCAGCCCCAGCATTTT
CDR3 protein: CASSRDRSNQPQHF
V gene: TRBV3-1/TRBV3-2
CDR3 length: 14
D gene: TRBD1
J gene: TRBJ1-5

CDR3 DNA: TGCGCCAGCAGGACGAGCTTGGAACAGACACCGACTAACTATGGCTACACCTTC
CDR3 protein: CASRTSLEQTPTNYGYTF
V gene: TRBV5-1
CDR3 length: 18
D gene: .
J gene: TRBJ1-2

CDR3 DNA: TGTGCCAGCAGCTTACAGGGGGGATATGAAGCTTTCTTT
CDR3 protein: CASSLQGGYEAFF
V gene: TRBV7-3
CDR3 length: 13
D gene: TRBD1
J gene: TRBJ1-1

CDR3 DNA: TGTGCCAGCAGCCTAAGACAGGAGTATTCACCCCTCCACTTT
CDR3 protein: CASSLRQEYSPLHF
V gene: TRBV3-1/TRBV3-2
CDR3 length: 14
D gene: .
J gene: TRBJ1-6

CDR3 DNA: TGTGCCTCCTCGAAAGACTCCTCCTACGAGCAGTACTTC
CDR3 protein: CASSKDSSYEQYF
V gene: TRBV30
CDR3 length: 13
D gene: .
J gene: TRBJ2-7

CDR3 DNA: TGTGCCTGGAGCTTAGGACTAGCGCAGGAGACCCAGTACTTC
CDR3 protein: CAWSLGLAQETQYF
V gene: TRBV30
CDR3 length: 14
D gene: TRBD2
J gene: TRBJ2-5

CDR3 DNA: TGTGCCAGCAGCGCCTGGGGAGAGGAAGCTTTCTTT
CDR3 protein: CASSAWGEEAFF
V gene: TRBV5-6
CDR3 length: 12
D gene: .
J gene: TRBJ1-1

CDR3 DNA: TGTGCCAGCAGTGAAGCTGGGGGCTACACCTTC
CDR3 protein: CASSEAGGYTF
V gene: TRBV2
CDR3 length: 11
D gene: .
J gene: TRBJ1-2

CDR3 DNA: TGTGCCACGCAGCCACCCGGACAAGAGACCCAGTACTTC
CDR3 protein: CATQPPGQETQYF
V gene: TRBV10-3
CDR3 length: 13
D gene: .
J gene: TRBJ2-5

CDR3 DNA: TGTGCCAGCAGCAAGATGACAGTCACTGAAGCTTTCTTT
CDR3 protein: CASSKMTVTEAFF
V gene: TRBV7-9
CDR3 length: 13
D gene: .
J gene: TRBJ1-1

CDR3 DNA: TGTGCCAGCGCTACCGGGACAGGGAATTACAATGAGCAGTTCTTC
CDR3 protein: CASATGTGNYNEQFF
V gene: TRBV5-4
CDR3 length: 15
D gene: TRBD1
J gene: TRBJ2-1

CDR3 DNA: TGTGCCTGGAGTGTATGGACCGTCGGTACTCCCCTCCACTTT
CDR3 protein: CAWSVWTVGTPLHF
V gene: TRBV30
CDR3 length: 14
D gene: .
J gene: TRBJ1-6